This T cell receptor (beta chain) stems from a study of blood T cells in healthy people across ages. Study-wide results and limits: Correlation between TCR beta diversity and naive T cell percentage was strong.

With 4 bases removed from V and 7 bases from J, the gap between germline ends came to 13 bases. The CDR3 contains 13 residues. Germline loops: CDR1 SGHAT, CDR2 FQNNGV. Sample-barcoded 5' priming and a J-beta primer mix drove a second PCR of roughly 7 to 11 cycles. TCRdb ran MiXCR on the 5' RACE reads and lists one entry per CDR3 protein. The sample has approximately 1.5 million distinct CDR3 sequences; roughly two fifths are singletons. Points on this clonotype: What it binds is not known.

Aged roughly 6 to 90, donors were systemically healthy Caucasians from Russia. Per sample, extraction of total RNA gave at least 5 micrograms in every case. The sample consisted of blood. The receptor was derived from a woman under 30 in good health. The genes are TRBV11-2 and TRBJ2-5, with D hard to call. The CDR3 DNA follows: TGTGCCAGCAGCTCCACAGTTCCTGGGACCCAGTACTTC. The encoded protein is CASSSTVPGTQYF. Variable domain in full (rest from reference TRBV11-2 and TRBJ2-5): EAGVAQSPRYKIIEKRQSVAFWCNPISGHATLYWYQQILGQGPKLLIQFQNNGVVDDSQLPKDRFSAERLKGVDSTLKIQPAKLEDSAVYLCASSSTVPGTQYFGPGTRLLVL.